These 20 T cell receptor beta chains originate from one sample sequenced in a study of PD-1 blockade in classical Hodgkin lymphoma. Time point noted: cycle 4 day 1 (C4D1), after less than 7 weeks of nivolumab. Every single patient, without exception, relapsed after autologous stem cell transplantation, and brentuximab vedotin exposure varied. Clones were sequenced by immunoSEQ multiplex PCR, and TCRdb holds only the in-frame ones, with some missing. The table has roughly 50,000 clones, 85% to 90% seen once. Sequencing used peripheral blood mononuclear cells (PBMCs), obtained before the fourth cycle of nivolumab. The receptors here all came from a human donor with classical Hodgkin lymphoma.

This clone was detected only once. J is TRBJ1-3 and V is TRBV2, with D perhaps matching TRBD1 (6 bases). This CDR3 has 13 residues. Trimming cost V 5 bases and J 4 bases, with 9 bases left between them. Germline-derived CDR1 and CDR2 are SNHLY and FYNNEI. In DNA form, the CDR3 reads TGTGCCAGCAGTTTTCAGGGGGGAAACACCATATATTTT. Protein: CASSFQGGNTIYF.

The chain combines TRBV11-2 with TRBJ2-7, with a weak D call TRBD1 (6 bases). Germline loops: CDR1 SGHAT, CDR2 FQNNGV. The length of the CDR3 is 18 residues. V lost 5 bases to trimming and J lost 2 bases, with 25 bases between them. CDR3 amino acids: CASSLRGFGSLVTYEQYF. In DNA form, the CDR3 reads TGTGCCAGCAGCCTAAGGGGGTTCGGAAGTTTAGTTACCTACGAGCAGTACTTC.

The J gene is TRBJ2-2, the V gene TRBV7-2; D is unclear. V lost 2 bases to trimming and J lost 5 bases, with 3 bases between them. The CDR3 is 12 amino acids. Germline CDR1 SGHTA, CDR2 FQGNSA. CDR3: CASSLSTGELFF. CDR3 sequence (DNA): TGTGCCAGCAGCTTATCTACCGGGGAGCTGTTTTTT. Complete variable domain (other parts from reference TRBV7-2 and TRBJ2-2): GAGVSQSPSNKVTEKGKDVELRCDPISGHTALYWYRQSLGQGLEFLIYFQGNSAPDKSGLPSDRFSAERTGGSVSTLTIQRTQQEDSAVYLCASSLSTGELFFGEGSRLTVL.

The CDR3 is CASRPDQGEAFF. The CDR3 nucleotides read TGCGCCAGCAGACCAGACCAGGGTGAAGCTTTCTTT. V and J are TRBV5-1 and TRBJ1-1; D is possibly TRBD1 (5 bases). V was cut by 5 bases and J by 7 bases, with 12 bases left in between. CDR1 and CDR2 (germline): SGHRS, YFSETQ. The CDR3 is made up of 12 amino acids.

The genes are TRBV11-2 and TRBJ2-2; D ambiguous. The V end was cut by 5 bases, the J end by 5 bases, with 9 bases between. The CDR3 is 13 residues long. CDR1 and CDR2 (germline): SGHAT, FQNNGV. The CDR3 DNA reads TGTGCCAGCAGCCCGCATTTAACCGGGGAGCTGTTTTTT. It specifies CASSPHLTGELFF.

The V and J genes are TRBV5-1 and TRBJ1-4; D is undetermined. The V and J ends lost 2 bases and 0 bases respectively, with 14 bases between them. This CDR3 is 17 amino acids long. Germline loops: CDR1 SGHRS, CDR2 YFSETQ. DNA of the CDR3: TGCGCCAGCAGCTTCTCAGGCACCACGACAACTAATGAAAAACTGTTTTTT. Amino acid sequence: CASSFSGTTTTNEKLFF.

The chain carries TRBV7-9 and TRBJ2-5; 11 nucleotides match TRBD1. The CDR3 consists of 17 residues. Germline CDR1 and CDR2: SEHNR and FQNEAQ (reference sequence). V dropped 5 bases and J dropped 2; count of bases not matched to a gene: 10. CDR3 loop: CASSPGQGDVAQETQYF. The CDR3 region has the DNA TGTGCCAGCAGCCCGGGACAGGGGGACGTTGCACAAGAGACCCAGTACTTC.

The chain recombines TRBV27 with TRBJ1-1; TRBD1 matches at 11 bases. CDR3 length: 17 amino acids. Germline V lookup: CDR1 MNHEY, CDR2 SMNVEV (reference sequence). V lost 6 bases, J lost 5 bases, and 14 bases stayed unmatched. The CDR3 DNA reads TGTGCCAGCAGCCCCCATGCGGACAGGGGGCTGTGGACTGAAGCTTTCTTT. This gives the protein CASSPHADRGLWTEAFF.

V gene TRBV27 combines with J gene TRBJ1-5; TRBD1 is a possible D gene (6 bases). Trimming pared 2 bases from V and 5 bases from J, leaving 16 bases between. The CDR3 contains 16 residues. The germline gives CDR1 MNHEY, CDR2 SMNVEV (reference sequence). The CDR3 protein is CASSLGTGPLYQPQHF. The CDR3 DNA is TGTGCCAGCAGTTTAGGAACAGGGCCCCTCTATCAGCCCCAGCATTTT.

This chain links TRBV11-1 with TRBJ1-4; D remains ambiguous. The CDR3 has 13 amino acids. V was cut by 3 bases and J by 5 bases, with 7 bases left in between. Germline CDR1 reads SGHAT; CDR2 reads FQDESV (reference sequence). CDR3 sequence: CASSFYVNEKLFF. CDR3 bases: TGTGCCAGCAGCTTTTACGTGAATGAAAAACTGTTTTTT.

This rearrangement joins TRBV7-2 to TRBJ2-7, with 10 bases lining up with TRBD2. Trimming at V came to 7 bases and at J to 4 bases, leaving 10 bases not matched to a gene. The CDR3 length is 15 residues. Germline lookup yields CDR1 SGHTA and CDR2 FQGNSA. CDR3 nucleotide sequence: TGTGCCAGCAACACCCGTGGAGCGGGAGGGTACGAGCAGTACTTC. Translated, it gives CASNTRGAGGYEQYF.

This sequence joins TRBV19 and TRBJ1-2; no reliable D call. Germline CDR1 LNHDA, CDR2 SQIVND (reference sequence). V lost 2 bases, J lost 8 bases, and 9 bases lay in between. The CDR3 is made up of 12 amino acids. The CDR3 region is CASSINYQGYTF. The CDR3 bases are TGTGCCAGTAGTATAAACTATCAGGGCTACACCTTC. Looking up the rest from reference TRBV19 and TRBJ1-2 gives the full variable domain: DGGITQSPKYLFRKEGQNVTLSCEQNLNHDAMYWYRQDPGQGLRLIYYSQIVNDFQKGDIAEGYSVSREKKESFPLTVTSAQKNPTAFYLCASSINYQGYTFGSGTRLTVV.

This chain joins TRBV30 and TRBJ1-5; D may be TRBD1 (5 bases). V shed 0 bases and J shed 7 bases, with 16 bases lying between them. The CDR3 sequence is 15 residues long. Germline V gene sequence: CDR1 GTSNPN, CDR2 SVGIG (reference sequence). CDR3: CAWSVRRGAEQPQHF. Written as DNA, the CDR3 is TGTGCCTGGAGTGTACGCCGTGGGGCCGAACAGCCCCAGCATTTT.

In its sample, this clone was seen a few times. V is TRBV7-3 and J is TRBJ2-3; TRBD1 agrees at 8 bases. Germline loops: CDR1 SGHTA, CDR2 FQGTGA. V was pared by 4 bases and J by 4 bases, with 4 bases of the junction left unmatched. The CDR3 covers 14 residues. CDR3: CASSSQGAADTQYF. The DNA of the CDR3 is TGTGCCAGCAGCTCCCAGGGGGCCGCAGATACGCAGTATTTT.

The rearrangement uses TRBV7-3 and TRBJ2-6; D gene unclear. This CDR3 is built from 14 residues. Trimming took 7 bases from V and 0 from J, leaving 7 bases between them. From germline, CDR1 is SGHTA and CDR2 FQGTGA. DNA of the CDR3: TGTGCCAGCAAGGAGAGCTCTGGGGCCAACGTCCTGACTTTC. This gives the protein CASKESSGANVLTF.

The chain employs TRBV18 and TRBJ2-3, with no clear D. V lost 3 bases to trimming and J lost 3 bases, with 19 bases between them. Germline V gene lookup returns CDR1 KGHSH and CDR2 LQKENI. The CDR3 is 17 amino acids. CDR3: CASSPQEYTTATDTQYF. The DNA for the CDR3 is TGTGCCAGCTCACCCCAGGAGTACACCACGGCGACAGATACGCAGTATTTT.

The rearrangement links TRBV28 to TRBJ2-3, with D maybe TRBD2 (5 bases). V was trimmed by 3 bases and J by 5 bases, leaving 12 bases between them. This CDR3 is 14 amino acids long. Germline V lookup: CDR1 MDHEN, CDR2 SYDVKM. The CDR3 region has the DNA TGTGCCAGCAGTTTTCCGGCCGCGGGAGATACGCAGTATTTT. Its translation: CASSFPAAGDTQYF.

V usage is TRBV28 and J usage is TRBJ2-4; possibly TRBD1 for D (6 bases). Trimming removed 6 bases from V and 0 bases from J, with 12 bases in between. CDR1 and CDR2 from the germline V gene are MDHEN and SYDVKM. The CDR3 totals 15 residues. CDR3 in amino acids: CASSPTGLAKNIQYF. CDR3 bases: TGTGCCAGCAGCCCTACAGGGTTAGCCAAAAACATTCAGTACTTC.

V usage is TRBV6-1 and J usage is TRBJ2-7; 12 bases are a match to TRBD2. This CDR3 is built from 16 residues. With 2 bases clipped from V and 1 base from J, the junction kept 3 bases outside the gene matches. The germline gives CDR1 MNHNS, CDR2 SASEGT. CDR3: CASSESGTSGSYEQYF. The CDR3 region has the DNA TGTGCCAGCAGTGAATCCGGGACTAGCGGGTCCTACGAGCAGTACTTC.

This rearrangement joins TRBV6-6 to TRBJ2-1; 11 bases are a match to TRBD1. J gave up 5 bases and V 2 bases, and 5 bases lay outside the gene matches. The V gene's germline CDR1 is MNHNY and CDR2 SVGAGI (reference sequence). There are 16 residues in the CDR3. CDR3 in amino acids: CASSYRTGGWDNEQFF. In DNA, the CDR3 is TGTGCCAGCAGTTACAGGACAGGGGGCTGGGACAATGAGCAGTTCTTC.